This T cell receptor (beta chain) was obtained from a study of T cell changes during pregnancy in multiple sclerosis. This table comes from immunoSEQ multiplex PCR, and its TCRdb copy is limited to in-frame clones, with some not included. The sample records 40,000 or so clones, approximately 94% being singletons. This CDR3 has 14 residues. V was pared by 6 bases and J by 1 base, with 4 bases of the junction left unmatched. Germline lookup yields CDR1 MNHNY and CDR2 SVGAGI (reference sequence). Sequencing was performed on CD4+ T cells from peripheral blood mononuclear cells, taken in the third trimester of pregnancy. The TCR originated in a female donor with multiple sclerosis, enrolled in a pregnancy study. The chain is built from TRBV6-6 and TRBJ2-7; 9 bases line up with TRBD1. The CDR3 DNA reads as TGTGCCAGCAGGCCCGGGACAGGGTCCTACGAGCAGTACTTC. This translates into CASRPGTGSYEQYF.